This entry features one T cell receptor beta chain sequence. Mismatch with germline at one junction end may stem from a read error. These data originate in a study of cytomegalovirus exposure and HLA in healthy donors. It was with 60 Vbeta and 13 Jbeta primers that the PCR ran. Profiling relied on immunoSEQ multiplex PCR, and the TCRdb table lists in-frame clones only, not all of them. The sample lists 120,000 to 150,000 clones, more than 75% occurring once. This CDR3 contains 19 residues. Germline V gene sequence: CDR1 SEHNR, CDR2 FQNEAQ (reference sequence). The sample taken for sequencing was PBMCs. This clonotype was sampled from a female donor in good health and CMV-seronegative. The chain is built from TRBV7-9 and TRBJ2-3, with 8 bases fitting TRBD2. The CDR3 nucleotides read TGTTCCAGCAGCTATTTGAGGAAGCGGGGGCCGATTAGCACAGATACGCAGTATTTT. Encoded protein: CSSSYLRKRGPISTDTQYF.